This T cell receptor beta chain stems from a study of shared clonotypes between healthy human individuals. Deep-level assay runs were performed. Every subset had its genomic DNA shared out evenly among several immunoSEQ plates. Replicate sorted-subset PCRs were loaded with around 210 ng DNA, 30,000 or so T cell genomes. Sequencing used immunoSEQ multiplex PCR; TCRdb keeps in-frame clones, though not all of them. The data show about 340,000 clones, with 70% to 75% seen just once and more than 9% held by the top ten. Splitting the CD4+ cells yielded a CD45RA+ naive subset and a CD45RA-negative memory subset. CDR3 length equals 14 residues. V lost 4 bases and J lost 0; bases outside the gene matches: 1. Germline CDR1 and CDR2: SGHDT and YYEEEE.

The sample consisted of memory CD4+ T cells sorted from blood. Subset described: CD45RA-negative fraction. This receptor was taken from a man aged 30 to 45 in good health. The chain has TRBV5-6 and TRBJ2-4; 7 bases match TRBD1. CDR3 sequence: CASSDRVAKNIQYF. Here the CDR3 DNA reads TGTGCCAGCAGCGACAGGGTAGCCAAAAACATTCAGTACTTC.